Below are 14 T cell receptor beta chains sequenced from a single sample in a study of CD8+CD57+ T cells in acquired aplastic anemia. TCR beta VDJ and CDR3 profiling used genomic DNA as template. TCRdb used MiXCR to reprocess the reads, holding one entry per CDR3 protein. Found here are hundreds of thousands of distinct CDR3 sequences, approximately 70% of them singletons; the top ten hold 3.5% to 4.5%. The sample consisted of sorted CD4+, CD8+, or CD8+CD57+ T cells (not recorded which) from PBMCs. These receptors were obtained from a human donor in good health, serving as a control.

This clonotype has a count of ten or more. The chain couples TRBV6-4 to TRBJ2-7, with TRBD1 matching over 7 bases. The CDR3 is made up of 16 amino acids. V gave up 4 bases and J gave up 2 bases; unmatched junction bases: 11. Germline loops: CDR1 MRHNA, CDR2 SNTAGT. CDR3 coding DNA: TGTGCCAGCAGTGTCCCGTTTGACAGGGTTACCTACGAGCAGTACTTC. Translated: CASSVPFDRVTYEQYF.

This clonotype was observed once. The V and J genes are TRBV11-2 and TRBJ1-3; TRBD1 is a possible D gene (5 bases). Trimming removed 5 bases at V and 3 bases at J, with 17 bases between. Looked up from germline, CDR1 is SGHAT and CDR2 is FQNNGV. CDR3 length: 16 residues. Here the CDR3 reads CASSAVGPASGNTIYF. CDR3 sequence (DNA): TGTGCCAGCAGCGCAGTGGGGCCGGCGAGTGGAAACACCATATATTTT.

For the CDR3, the DNA is TGTGCCAGCAGCTGGGACAGCGGGGGCTATAATTCACCCCTCCACTTT. Its translation is CASSWDSGGYNSPLHF. The chain recombines TRBV5-4 with TRBJ1-6; 7 positions match TRBD1. V dropped 3 bases and J dropped 3; count of bases not matched to a gene: 6. In germline, CDR1 is SGHNT, CDR2 YYREEE (reference sequence). The CDR3 consists of 16 residues.

V usage is TRBV7-9 and J usage is TRBJ2-2, with 7 bases lining up with TRBD2. V trimming: 5 bases; J trimming: 17 bases; junction bases outside the gene matches: 20. Germline CDR1 SEHNR, CDR2 FQNEAQ (reference sequence). The CDR3 loop spans 15 amino acids. CDR3 protein: CASSRQGRRAGEGFF. In DNA, the CDR3 is TGTGCCAGCAGCCGGCAAGGTCGTAGGGCGGGGGAGGGCTTTTTT.

The V call is TRBV20-1, the J call TRBJ2-6; D remains ambiguous. Germline loops: CDR1 DFQATT, CDR2 SNEGSKA (reference sequence). Trimming pared 2 bases from V and 4 bases from J, leaving 3 bases between. The CDR3 runs 12 residues. CDR3 protein: CSARKGANVLTF. DNA of the CDR3: TGCAGTGCTAGAAAGGGGGCCAACGTCCTGACTTTC.

The chain has TRBV6-2 or TRBV6-3 and TRBJ1-2; no reliable D call. Trimming pared 5 bases from V and 12 bases from J, leaving 19 bases between. CDR1 MNHEY and CDR2 SVGEGT come from the germline V gene. CDR3 length: 13 amino acids. CDR3 sequence (DNA): TGTGCCAGCAGTAACCCCTCCACTATGCTCGACACCTTC. It encodes CASSNPSTMLDTF.

This clonotype appeared once. The J gene is TRBJ1-2, the V gene TRBV5-1; no clear D. Trimming took 3 bases from V and 12 from J, leaving 15 bases between them. Germline V gives CDR1 SGHRS, CDR2 YFSETQ. The CDR3 covers 12 residues. As DNA, the CDR3 is TGCGCCAGCAGCTCAGAGTTGGGAGCCAACACCTTC. Translated: CASSSELGANTF.

The chain combines TRBV20-1 with TRBJ1-2, with D possibly TRBD1 on 5 matching bases. The CDR3 is 14 amino acids. The V gene's germline CDR1 is DFQATT and CDR2 SNEGSKA (reference sequence). The CDR3 nucleotides are TGCAGCGTTGAAGATCGAGGGGCTAGCCGTGGCTACACCTTC. Protein sequence: CSVEDRGASRGYTF.

This clonotype came up once. The genes are TRBV19 and TRBJ1-1, with 10 bases fitting TRBD1. The CDR3 contains 17 residues. After removal of 5 bases from V and 3 bases from J, the junction contained 12 bases not matched to a gene. Germline CDR1 reads LNHDA; CDR2 reads SQIVND (reference sequence). The CDR3 DNA sequence: TGTGCCAGTAGTGATCGGACAGGGGGATTACAGTACACTGAAGCTTTCTTT. It specifies CASSDRTGGLQYTEAFF.

In its sample, this clonotype was seen many times. The rearrangement uses TRBV30 and TRBJ1-1; possibly TRBD1 for D (5 bases). Trimming left V 0 bases short and J 7 bases short, with 15 bases between. Germline V gene lookup returns CDR1 GTSNPN and CDR2 SVGIG (reference sequence). This CDR3 has 14 residues. The CDR3 region has the DNA TGTGCCTGGAGTGTAGAGGGGCTCGTAGGTGAAGCTTTCTTT. It encodes CAWSVEGLVGEAFF.

The V gene is TRBV24-1, the J gene TRBJ2-1, with no clear D. Germline assignment: CDR1 KGHDR and CDR2 SFDVKD. CDR3 length: 12 amino acids. The V and J ends lost 2 bases and 5 bases respectively, with 3 bases between them. The CDR3 reads CATSDSNNEQFF. In nucleotides, the CDR3 is TGTGCCACCAGTGATTCAAACAATGAGCAGTTCTTC.

This chain links TRBV7-8 with TRBJ2-6, with 7 positions matching TRBD1. V lost 3 bases, J lost 2 bases, and 10 bases stayed unmatched. CDR1 and CDR2 from the germline V gene are SGHVS and FQNEAQ. This CDR3 has 18 amino acids. The CDR3 DNA is TGTGCCAGCAGCTTGGACAGGTACTATGGGGCTGGGGCCAACGTCCTGACTTTC. Amino acid sequence: CASSLDRYYGAGANVLTF.

The chain combines TRBV10-3 with TRBJ2-7; 9 nucleotides line up with TRBD1. The DNA end lines up better with TRBJ1-2; the J call may be wrong. Germline V gene lookup returns CDR1 ENHRY and CDR2 SYGVKD. There are 14 residues in the CDR3. CDR3 coding DNA: TGTGCCATCAGTGCGGGGACAGGGACCTATGGCTACACCTTC. Protein: CAISAGTGTYGYTF.

There are a few counts of this clonotype. The chain carries TRBV2 and TRBJ1-5; 9 bases agree with TRBD1. Germline V gives CDR1 SNHLY, CDR2 FYNNEI. J was trimmed by 7 bases and V by 6 bases; bases with no gene match: 10. The CDR3 covers 15 residues. Here the CDR3 DNA reads TGTGCCAGCAGGGTGGACAGGGGAATGGGGCAGCCCCAGCATTTT. Translation: CASRVDRGMGQPQHF.